This TCR beta chain originates from a study of OX40 agonist ivuxolimab in advanced cancers. Study background: The dose of intravenous ivuxolimab that patients received every 2 weeks ranged from 0.01 to 10 mg/kg. A male proportion of 82.7% was recorded, with mean age about 54 years and range roughly 23 to 79. Having had anti-PD-1, anti-PD-L1 or anti-CTLA-4 therapy before was allowed, and approximately 40% had some. Whole-study results and caveats: Antigen specificity was not determined for the expanded peripheral T cells.

Regarding this clone: Its antigen is currently unknown.

The CDR3 totals 19 residues. Germline V gene sequence: CDR1 LGHNA, CDR2 YNFKEQ. Losses at the gene ends were 3 bases for V and 2 bases for J; bases not matched to a gene: 12. Repertoires were generated with immunoSEQ multiplex PCR, while TCRdb's copy carries only in-frame clones and drops some. The sample comprises 91,000 or so clones, around 84% of which are singletons, and around 2% rests with the top ten. Sequencing used CD4+ or CD8+ T cells sorted from blood, obtained in a trial of the OX40 agonist ivuxolimab. The chain combines TRBV4-2 with TRBJ2-7, with 14 bases matching TRBD2. The sequence derives from an adult with an advanced solid tumor such as melanoma, head and neck, liver or kidney cancer. The CDR3 coding sequence is TGTGCCAGCAGCCAGACCGCCGGGACTAGCGGGAGTCAAGCCTACGAGCAGTACTTC. This codes for CASSQTAGTSGSQAYEQYF.